This TCR beta chain emerged from a study of T cells expressing NK-cell markers. TCRdb derives one entry per CDR3 protein from the 5' RACE reads, leaving out DNA. Its clone listing holds roughly 420,000 distinct CDR3 sequences. This TCR was sampled from a woman aged 18 to 69 in good health. Material for sequencing was blood T cells: a sorted CD56 or NKG2C T cell subset, CD4+ or CD8+ T cells, or bulk PBMC T cells (not recorded which).

This CDR3 is CSAILQDRDGYTF. V and J are TRBV20-1 and TRBJ1-2; TCRdb calls TRBD1, which cannot be checked without DNA. Germline CDR1 is DFQATT and CDR2 is SNEGSKA (reference sequence). This CDR3 contains 13 residues.